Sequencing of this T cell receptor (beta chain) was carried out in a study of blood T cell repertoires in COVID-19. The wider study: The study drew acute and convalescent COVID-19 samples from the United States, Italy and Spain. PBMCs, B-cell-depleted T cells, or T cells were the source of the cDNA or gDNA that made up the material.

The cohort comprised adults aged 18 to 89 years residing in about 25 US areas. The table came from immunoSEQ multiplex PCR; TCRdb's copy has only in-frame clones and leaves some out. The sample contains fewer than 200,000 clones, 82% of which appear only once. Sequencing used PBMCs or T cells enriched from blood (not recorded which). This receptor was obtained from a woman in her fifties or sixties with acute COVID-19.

CDR3 amino acids: CASSQEGQGDEQYF. Written as DNA, the CDR3 is TGTGCCAGCAGCCAAGAAGGGCAGGGCGACGAGCAGTACTTC. The gene calls are TRBV14 and TRBJ2-7; D is possibly TRBD1 (5 bases). CDR1 and CDR2 from the germline V gene are SGHDN and FVKESK. V dropped 0 bases and J dropped 5 bases, with 11 bases sitting between them. The CDR3 spans 14 residues. The full variable domain, rest sourced from reference TRBV14 and TRBJ2-7, is EAGVTQFPSHSVIEKGQTVTLRCDPISGHDNLYWYRRVMGKEIKFLLHFVKESKQDESGMPNNRFLAERTGGTYSTLKVQPAELEDSGVYFCASSQEGQGDEQYFGPGTRLTVT.